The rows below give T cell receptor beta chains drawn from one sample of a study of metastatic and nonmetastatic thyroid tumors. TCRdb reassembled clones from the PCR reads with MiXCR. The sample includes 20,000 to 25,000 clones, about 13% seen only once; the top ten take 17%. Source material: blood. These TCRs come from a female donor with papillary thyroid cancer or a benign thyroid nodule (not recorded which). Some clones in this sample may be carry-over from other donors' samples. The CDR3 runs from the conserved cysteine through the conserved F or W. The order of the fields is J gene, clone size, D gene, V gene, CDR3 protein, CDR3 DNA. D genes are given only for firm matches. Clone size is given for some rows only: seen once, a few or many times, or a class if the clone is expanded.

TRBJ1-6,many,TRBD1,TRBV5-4,CASSLEGASSPLHF,TGTGCCAGCAGCTTGGAGGGGGCGTCTTCACCCCTCCACTTT
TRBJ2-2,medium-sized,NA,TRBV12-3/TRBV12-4,CASSSSRAGELFF,TGTGCCAGCAGTTCCTCCAGGGCCGGGGAGCTGTTTTTT
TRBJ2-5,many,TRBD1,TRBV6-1,CATDRAQETQYF,TGTGCCACCGACAGGGCACAAGAGACCCAGTACTTC
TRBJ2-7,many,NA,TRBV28,CASSLSNTGEQYF,TGTGCCAGCAGTTTGAGTAACACCGGGGAGCAGTACTTC
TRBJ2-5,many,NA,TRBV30,CAWSVISRETQYF,TGTGCCTGGAGTGTAATTAGTCGGGAGACCCAGTACTTC
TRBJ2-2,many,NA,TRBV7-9,CASSIYGELFF,TGTGCCAGCAGCATTTACGGGGAGCTGTTTTTT
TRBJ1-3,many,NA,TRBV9,CASSVGQEVGNTIYF,TGTGCCAGCAGCGTAGGTCAGGAGGTGGGAAACACCATATATTTT
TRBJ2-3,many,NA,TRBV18,CASSPTSSTLTDTQYF,TGTGCCAGCTCACCAACTAGCTCCACGCTAACAGATACGCAGTATTTT
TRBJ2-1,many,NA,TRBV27,CASSLTDLGYNEQFF,TGTGCCAGCAGTTTGACAGATTTGGGGTACAATGAGCAGTTCTTC
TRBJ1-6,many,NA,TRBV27,CASSLSGLPLHF,TGTGCCAGCAGTTTATCCGGGTTGCCCCTCCACTTT
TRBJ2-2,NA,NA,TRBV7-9,CASSFWGEGNRELFF,TGTGCCAGCAGCTTTTGGGGGGAAGGTAACCGGGAGCTGTTTTTT
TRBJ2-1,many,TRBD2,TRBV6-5,CASSYRPPGLASYNEQFF,TGTGCCAGCAGTTACCGGCCGCCTGGACTAGCATCTTACAATGAGCAGTTCTTC
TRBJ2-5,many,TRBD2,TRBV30,CAWSGLAGWETQYF,TGTGCCTGGAGTGGACTAGCGGGTTGGGAGACCCAGTACTTC
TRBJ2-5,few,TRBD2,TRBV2,CASSSGTTLQETQYF,TGTGCCAGCAGTTCCGGGACTACCCTCCAAGAGACCCAGTACTTC
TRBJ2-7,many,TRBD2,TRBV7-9,CASTPGTTLFEQYF,TGTGCCAGCACTCCCGGGACTACCCTCTTTGAGCAGTACTTC
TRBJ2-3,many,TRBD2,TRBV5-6,CASSLVGTSGSRDTQYF,TGTGCCAGCAGCTTGGTGGGGACTAGCGGGAGTAGAGATACGCAGTATTTT
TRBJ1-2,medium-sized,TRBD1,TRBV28,CASTSPYRGLIRYGYTF,TGTGCCAGCACCTCCCCCTACAGGGGGCTCATCCGCTATGGCTACACCTTC